This T cell receptor beta chain was documented in a study of neurological immune-mediated disorders. Study-wide findings and caveats: Phylogenetic grouping assigned the repertoires of 18 of 34 multiple sclerosis patients to one related-CDR3 cluster, which constitutes a possible signature. None of the CDR3 amino acid sequences found in expanded clones was shared across subjects. This suggests that the TCR-beta repertoires were private in all groups.

This clonotype was recorded at least ten times. Its antigen is undetermined. This CDR3 region has 16 residues. CDR1 is DFQATT, CDR2 SNEGSKA, per germline (reference sequence). V gave up 3 bases and J gave up 4 bases; unmatched junction bases: 11. The method for making cDNA was 5'RACE, and it used 10-nucleotide random UMIs. TCRdb independently ran MiXCR on the 5' RACE reads; one entry per CDR3 protein. The sample yields tens of thousands of distinct CDR3 sequences, 3% to 4.5% seen once. This rearrangement joins TRBV20-1 to TRBJ2-3, with 9 bases fitting TRBD2. The source of this sequence is a woman aged 45-60 years with multiple sclerosis. The sample was PBMCs. Here the CDR3 DNA reads TGCAGTGCTAGTCGGTATCATCTAGCGGGGCCAGATACGCAGTATTTT. Amino acid sequence: CSASRYHLAGPDTQYF.